This is a list of T cell receptor beta chains from one sample in a study of cytomegalovirus exposure and HLA in healthy donors. Clones were sequenced by immunoSEQ multiplex PCR, and TCRdb holds only the in-frame ones, with some missing. The profile shows tens of thousands of clones, roughly 80% of them singletons. The sequencing sample was made of PBMCs. The receptors here all came from a young woman in good health and CMV-seronegative. The CDR3 runs from the conserved cysteine through the conserved F or W. The order of the fields is J gene, D gene, V gene, clone size, CDR3 DNA, CDR3 protein. D genes are given only for firm matches. Part of the rows lack a size; the others show once, few, many or a class for expanded clones.

J: TRBJ1-1; D: NA; V: TRBV7-7; size: NA; DNA: TGTGCCAGCAGCTTGGCAGAAAACACTGAAGCTTTCTTT; CDR3: CASSLAENTEAFF
J: TRBJ2-1; D: NA; V: TRBV5-1; size: NA; DNA: TGCGCCAGCAGCTTGGGCGAGGGTCCCTACAATGAGCAGTTCTTC; CDR3: CASSLGEGPYNEQFF
J: TRBJ2-1; D: NA; V: TRBV11-3; size: NA; DNA: TGTGCCAGCAGCATCGGACAGACAAATGAGCAGTTCTTC; CDR3: CASSIGQTNEQFF
J: TRBJ1-1; D: TRBD1; V: TRBV11-2; size: NA; DNA: TGTGCCAGCAGCTTGGTAAGGCTACCGGGACAGGGTGAAGCTTTCTTT; CDR3: CASSLVRLPGQGEAFF
J: TRBJ1-3; D: TRBD1; V: TRBV2; size: NA; DNA: TGTGCCAGCATGACAGGGGGAAACACCATATATTTT; CDR3: CASMTGGNTIYF
J: TRBJ1-5; D: NA; V: TRBV5-6; size: NA; DNA: TGTGCCAGCAGCTTGGCCGGGACACATAGCAATCAGCCCCAGCATTTT; CDR3: CASSLAGTHSNQPQHF
J: TRBJ2-1; D: TRBD1; V: TRBV6-6; size: NA; DNA: TGTGCCAGCAGCAACGACAGGGAATCCTACAATGAGCAGTTCTTC; CDR3: CASSNDRESYNEQFF
J: TRBJ2-7; D: TRBD1; V: TRBV2; size: few; DNA: TGTGCCAGCAGTACGCCTATCCTCGGGACAGGACCCTACGAGCAGTACTTC; CDR3: CASSTPILGTGPYEQYF
J: TRBJ2-2; D: TRBD2; V: TRBV9; size: NA; DNA: TGTGCCAGCAGCGCGAGAGGACTAGCCGGTGGCACCGGGGAGCTGTTTTTT; CDR3: CASSARGLAGGTGELFF
J: TRBJ1-5; D: NA; V: TRBV19; size: NA; DNA: TGTGCCAGTAGTATAGTGGGCAGGGTCGATCAGCCCCAGCATTTT; CDR3: CASSIVGRVDQPQHF
J: TRBJ1-2; D: NA; V: TRBV5-1; size: NA; DNA: TGCGCCAGCAGCCACCCAGGGCAAGCTAACTATGGCTACACCTTC; CDR3: CASSHPGQANYGYTF
J: TRBJ1-2; D: TRBD1; V: TRBV5-4; size: NA; DNA: TGTGCCAGCAGCTTGTATGACAGGGGGACCTATGGCTACACCTTC; CDR3: CASSLYDRGTYGYTF
J: TRBJ2-7; D: NA; V: TRBV27; size: NA; DNA: TGTGCCAGCAGTTTATCTAGGGGTTCCGAGCAGTACTTC; CDR3: CASSLSRGSEQYF